Following are 7 T cell receptor beta chains from one sample sequenced in a study of cytomegalovirus exposure and HLA in healthy donors. Researchers ran the PCR with 60 Vbeta and 13 Jbeta primers. Assay: immunoSEQ multiplex PCR; the TCRdb copy retains only in-frame clones and omits some. The profile shows about 89,000 clones, about 89% of them singletons. Sequenced input: PBMCs. These receptors originate from a man younger than 40 in good health and CMV-seropositive.

Written as DNA, the CDR3 is TGTGCCAGCAGGATCGGGGGGAACACTGAAGCTTTCTTT. Encoded protein: CASRIGGNTEAFF. V is TRBV25-1 and J is TRBJ1-1, with D tentatively TRBD1 (5 bases). CDR1 and CDR2 from the germline V gene are MGHDK and SYGVNS. V dropped 6 bases and J dropped 1 base, with 9 bases sitting between them. This CDR3 spans 13 amino acids.

The CDR3 region has the DNA TGTGCCAGCAGTATAGGGACAGACTATGGCTACACCTTC. Translating it yields CASSIGTDYGYTF. V and J are TRBV6-5 and TRBJ1-2; 7 bases fit TRBD1. The germline V gene encodes CDR1 MNHEY and CDR2 SVGAGI. Trimming cost V 5 bases and J 3 bases; bases outside gene matches: 3. This CDR3 has 13 amino acids.

The chain is built from TRBV11-2 and TRBJ2-7; 8 positions match TRBD2. Germline V gives CDR1 SGHAT, CDR2 FQNNGV. The CDR3 runs 14 residues. V gave up 6 bases and J gave up 6 bases; unmatched junction bases: 10. The CDR3: CASRDLAGLFEQYF. The CDR3 DNA reads TGTGCCAGCAGGGATCTAGCGGGCCTTTTCGAGCAGTACTTC.

This clone was detected once. J is TRBJ2-1 and V is TRBV19; D may be TRBD1 (5 bases). The V gene's germline CDR1 is LNHDA and CDR2 SQIVND (reference sequence). Trimming cost V 3 bases and J 7 bases, with 10 bases left between them. The CDR3 spans 13 residues. Here the CDR3 DNA reads TGTGCCAGTAGTATGGGAAACAGGAATGAGCAGTTCTTC. Translated: CASSMGNRNEQFF. The full variable domain, with the rest looked up from reference TRBV19 and TRBJ2-1, is DGGITQSPKYLFRKEGQNVTLSCEQNLNHDAMYWYRQDPGQGLRLIYYSQIVNDFQKGDIAEGYSVSREKKESFPLTVTSAQKNPTAFYLCASSMGNRNEQFFGPGTRLTVL.

The V call is TRBV7-2, the J call TRBJ1-5, with a tentative D call TRBD1 (6 bases). CDR1 SGHTA and CDR2 FQGNSA come from the germline V gene. Trimming stripped 1 base from V and 9 bases from J, with 13 bases between. CDR3 length: 14 residues. As DNA, the CDR3 is TGTGCCAGCAGCTTAGTCGACAGGTTGGCGCCCCAGCATTTT. It is translated as CASSLVDRLAPQHF.

V gene TRBV4-1 combines with J gene TRBJ2-1; 7 bases agree with TRBD1. V dropped 1 base and J dropped 2; count of bases not matched to a gene: 2. CDR1 and CDR2 from the germline V gene are MGHRA and YSYEKL. The CDR3 has 15 amino acids. The CDR3 DNA reads as TGCGCCAGCAGCCAAGCGGGACAGACCTACAATGAGCAGTTCTTC. It yields the protein CASSQAGQTYNEQFF.

This sequence joins TRBV6-6 and TRBJ2-7; maybe TRBD2 (6 bases). The germline V gene has CDR1 MNHNY and CDR2 SVGAGI (reference sequence). V was cut by 6 bases and J by 2 bases, with 20 bases left in between. The CDR3 is made up of 16 amino acids. CDR3 residues: CASRAYREVSAYEQYF. The CDR3 nucleotides are TGTGCCAGCAGGGCCTATAGGGAGGTTTCCGCCTACGAGCAGTACTTC.